A single sample is the source of the 6 T cell receptor beta chains below, sequenced in a study of T cell changes during pregnancy in multiple sclerosis. TCRdb's table, derived via immunoSEQ multiplex PCR, lists solely in-frame clones and lacks some. Of around 36,000 clones in the sample, roughly 91% were seen once. The sample consisted of CD8+ T cells from peripheral blood mononuclear cells, taken before pregnancy. The receptor set was obtained from a female donor with multiple sclerosis, enrolled in a pregnancy study.

This chain links TRBV5-5 with TRBJ1-2; no firm D call. CDR1 and CDR2 (germline): SGHKS, YYEKEE (reference sequence). The V end was cut by 2 bases, the J end by 0 bases, with 14 bases between. This CDR3 has 16 residues. The CDR3 DNA follows: TGTGCCAGCAGCTTTATCGCCTCTCCGGCTAACTATGGCTACACCTTC. It encodes CASSFIASPANYGYTF.

The chain recombines TRBV27 with TRBJ2-3, with D possibly being TRBD1 (6 bases). Germline loops: CDR1 MNHEY, CDR2 SMNVEV (reference sequence). Trimming removed 3 bases at V and 2 bases at J, with 9 bases between. The CDR3 contains 14 residues. DNA of the CDR3: TGTGCCAGCAGTTTGTGGGACACCACAGATACGCAGTATTTT. Protein product: CASSLWDTTDTQYF.

V is TRBV28 and J is TRBJ2-7, with 7 bases fitting TRBD1. CDR3 size: 15 residues. V gave up 4 bases and J gave up 1 base; unmatched junction bases: 7. Germline V CDR1 and CDR2: MDHEN, SYDVKM. DNA for the CDR3: TGTGCCAGCAGTTCCGAGACAGGGTTTTCCTACGAGCAGTACTTC. It encodes CASSSETGFSYEQYF.

This chain connects TRBV7-9 to TRBJ2-5; D ambiguous. V lost 4 bases to trimming and J lost 4 bases, with 16 bases between them. The CDR3 contains 15 residues. Germline CDR1 and CDR2: SEHNR and FQNEAQ (reference sequence). The CDR3 coding sequence is TGTGCCAGCAGCTCAGGCGTTGGGCCGTCAGAGACCCAGTACTTC. It is translated as CASSSGVGPSETQYF.

The rearrangement links TRBV2 to TRBJ1-5; 8 nucleotides align to TRBD1. After removal of 5 bases from V and 2 bases from J, the junction contained 5 bases not matched to a gene. Per germline, CDR1 SNHLY and CDR2 FYNNEI. The CDR3 consists of 15 residues. The CDR3 protein is CASSYGQGGNQPQHF. In nucleotides, the CDR3 is TGTGCCAGCAGTTACGGACAGGGAGGCAATCAGCCCCAGCATTTT.

The chain couples TRBV6-4 to TRBJ1-2; D is uncertain. The CDR3 contains 12 residues. Trimming removed 7 bases at V and 2 bases at J, with 8 bases between. Per the germline V gene, CDR1 is MRHNA and CDR2 is SNTAGT. CDR3 loop: CASKTPNYGYTF. The CDR3, as DNA: TGTGCCAGCAAGACTCCGAACTATGGCTACACCTTC.